The 25 T cell receptor beta chains in this list originate from one sample, sequenced in a study of chemoradiotherapy in HPV16-positive cancers. Method: immunoSEQ multiplex PCR; TCRdb's copy keeps in-frame clones and lacks some. The sample lists about 22,000 clones, roughly 90% occurring once. The source material was blood, sampled from a patient who underwent chemoradiotherapy. Source of these receptors: a human donor with HPV-associated anogenital cancer.

The chain carries TRBV4-3 and TRBJ2-5; the match to TRBD2 covers 9 bases. Trimming took 1 base from V and 4 from J; bases not matched to a gene: 10. The CDR3 spans 17 residues. Germline values: CDR1 LGHNA, CDR2 YSLEER. The CDR3 coding sequence is TGCGCCAGCAGCCAAGCCGGGACTAGCAACCCGGGAGAGACCCAGTACTTC. The encoded protein is CASSQAGTSNPGETQYF.

The gene calls are TRBV5-4 and TRBJ1-3; no definite D call. The CDR3 sequence is 15 residues long. V was cut by 2 bases and J by 2 bases, with 11 bases left in between. CDR1 and CDR2 from the germline V gene are SGHNT and YYREEE (reference sequence). The CDR3 protein is CASSLGLNTGNTIYF. In DNA, the CDR3 is TGTGCCAGCAGCTTAGGACTGAATACTGGAAACACCATATATTTT.

The J gene is TRBJ1-5, the V gene TRBV29-1; 9 bases are shared with TRBD1. The CDR3 extends over 13 amino acids. From germline, CDR1 is SQVTM and CDR2 ANQGSEA. The junction had 6 bases not matched to a gene; V was cut back by 6 bases and J by 6 bases. CDR3: CSVGTGGSQPQHF. In DNA form, the CDR3 reads TGCAGCGTGGGTACAGGGGGCTCTCAGCCCCAGCATTTT.

This rearrangement joins TRBV5-1 to TRBJ1-1, with TRBD1 as a possible D gene (5 bases). Trimming stripped 6 bases from V and 2 bases from J, with 17 bases between. This CDR3 spans 15 amino acids. Germline V gene sequence: CDR1 SGHRS, CDR2 YFSETQ. CDR3 amino acids: CASTEWAGLNTEAFF. In nucleotides, the CDR3 is TGCGCCAGCACGGAATGGGCAGGGCTTAACACTGAAGCTTTCTTT. The variable domain in full, completed from reference TRBV5-1 and TRBJ1-1, reads KAGVTQTPRYLIKTRGQQVTLSCSPISGHRSVSWYQQTPGQGLQFLFEYFSETQRNKGNFPGRFSGRQFSNSRSEMNVSTLELGDSALYLCASTEWAGLNTEAFFGQGTRLTVV.

There are a few counts of this clone. The chain recombines TRBV7-2 with TRBJ2-4; maybe TRBD2 (5 bases). Germline V lookup: CDR1 SGHTA, CDR2 FQGNSA. Deletions cut 11 bases from V and 9 bases from J, with 20 bases between. The CDR3 consists of 13 residues. The CDR3 reads CASTPTPAGIQYF. In nucleotides, the CDR3 is TGTGCCTCCACGCCCACCCCCGCGGGCATTCAGTACTTC.

The gene calls are TRBV12-5 and TRBJ2-5; the match to TRBD2 covers 8 bases. Germline CDR1 LGHNT, CDR2 FRNRAP. V dropped 0 bases and J dropped 7; count of bases not matched to a gene: 10. This CDR3 comprises 16 residues. CDR3 bases: TGTGCTAGTGGTTTGGTAATTCGGGAGGGCCGGGCGACCCAGTACTTC. Translated, it gives CASGLVIREGRATQYF.

J is TRBJ1-4 and V is TRBV6-1; 8 nucleotides agree with TRBD1. This CDR3 comprises 14 residues. Germline-derived CDR1 and CDR2 are MNHNS and SASEGT. The V segment lost 1 base and the J segment 7 bases; nucleotides outside the gene matches: 2. CDR3 nucleotide sequence: TGTGCCAGCAGTGAAGGGACAGGGTTTGAAAAACTGTTTTTT. This codes for CASSEGTGFEKLFF.

V is TRBV21-1 and J is TRBJ1-5. TRBV21-1 is a pseudogene locus. There are 16 residues in the CDR3. The CDR3, as DNA: TGTGCCAGCAGCAAAGTGGAGTGGCAGTGCGGACAGCCCCAGCATTTT. It specifies CASSKVEWQCGQPQHF.

The chain is built from TRBV15 and TRBJ2-3; TRBD2 matches at 10 bases. Trimming took 0 bases from V and 5 from J; bases not matched to a gene: 5. There are 16 residues in the CDR3. Germline lookup yields CDR1 LNHNV and CDR2 YYDKDF (reference sequence). The CDR3 spells CATSRDLAGVGDTQYF. As DNA, the CDR3 is TGTGCCACCAGCAGAGATCTAGCGGGAGTTGGAGATACGCAGTATTTT.

The chain recombines TRBV5-1 with TRBJ2-7, with 8 bases aligning to TRBD1. This CDR3 is 14 amino acids long. The trim removed 1 base at V and 5 bases at J, leaving 5 bases unmatched. The germline V gene has CDR1 SGHRS and CDR2 YFSETQ. CDR3 region: CASSLTGGIHEQYF. The DNA for the CDR3 is TGCGCCAGCAGCTTGACAGGGGGTATTCACGAGCAGTACTTC.

The chain has TRBV18 and TRBJ1-3; tentatively, D is TRBD1 (5 bases). Trimming shortened V by 3 bases and J by 4 bases, and 19 bases separated the two germline ends. The CDR3 spans 17 residues. Germline loops: CDR1 KGHSH, CDR2 LQKENI. CDR3 sequence: CASSPILRGASGNTIYF. The CDR3 DNA follows: TGTGCCAGCTCACCGATTCTCAGAGGGGCATCGGGAAACACCATATATTTT.

This rearrangement joins TRBV21-1 to TRBJ1-1; the table's D call TRBD1 went unverified against the DNA. TRBV21-1 is a listed pseudogene. CDR3 length equals 16 residues. The DNA of the CDR3 is TGTGCCAGCCATCCTTCCGGGACAGGGGGCCTGACGGGAGCTTTCTTT. Translation gives CASHPSGTGGLTGAFF.

This rearrangement joins TRBV7-8 to TRBJ2-1; 13 bases are shared with TRBD2. Germline-derived CDR1 and CDR2 are SGHVS and FQNEAQ. J lost 8 bases, V lost 7 bases, and 8 bases had no gene match. The CDR3 loop spans 15 amino acids. In nucleotides, the CDR3 is TGTGCCAGCACCCCGACTAGCGGGAGGTTCGATGAGCAGTTCTTC. Residues: CASTPTSGRFDEQFF.

The rearrangement uses TRBV7-3 and TRBJ2-3; TRBD2 agrees at 9 bases. In germline, CDR1 is SGHTA, CDR2 FQGTGA. The CDR3 is 14 residues long. V shed 2 bases and J 4 bases; nucleotides not matched to a gene: 1. CDR3 in amino acids: CASSLAGGSDTQYF. In DNA form, the CDR3 reads TGTGCCAGCAGCTTAGCGGGAGGGTCAGATACGCAGTATTTT.

The rearrangement joins TRBV4-1 to TRBJ2-5, with D perhaps TRBD1 or TRBD2 (6 bases each). CDR3 size: 15 residues. Germline CDR1 reads MGHRA; CDR2 reads YSYEKL. Trimming cost V 4 bases and J 4 bases, with 16 bases left between them. The CDR3 region is CASSPQVRGGETQYF. The CDR3 nucleotides are TGCGCCAGCAGCCCACAAGTCAGGGGAGGAGAGACCCAGTACTTC.

The J gene is TRBJ2-7, the V gene TRBV28; TRBD1 is a possible D gene (6 bases). This CDR3 region has 15 residues. Trimming removed 5 bases from V and 3 bases from J, with 17 bases in between. Germline lookup yields CDR1 MDHEN and CDR2 SYDVKM. Here the CDR3 reads CASSLLQGPLYEQYF. The CDR3 DNA is TGTGCCAGCAGTCTCCTACAGGGTCCCCTCTACGAGCAGTACTTC.

This clone was seen only once. In DNA, the CDR3 is TGTGCCAGCAGCCCCACAGAAAACATTCAGTACTTC. It yields the protein CASSPTENIQYF. The chain recombines TRBV7-2 with TRBJ2-4; D not certain. This CDR3 comprises 12 residues. Germline CDR1 and CDR2: SGHTA and FQGNSA. With 5 bases removed from V and 5 bases from J, the gap between germline ends came to 7 bases.

This rearrangement joins TRBV7-6 to TRBJ1-1; possible D gene TRBD1, 5 bases. Per the germline V gene, CDR1 is SGHVS and CDR2 is FNYEAQ. Trimming left V 4 bases short and J 5 bases short, with 17 bases between. The CDR3 is made up of 15 amino acids. CDR3: CASSSNSRVRTEAFF. The CDR3, as DNA: TGTGCCAGCAGCTCAAACAGCAGGGTCCGGACTGAAGCTTTCTTT.

The chain couples TRBV6-5 to TRBJ1-5; TRBD1 is a possible D gene (5 bases). Trimming cost V 6 bases and J 2 bases, with 14 bases left between them. The CDR3 has 15 amino acids. In germline, CDR1 is MNHEY, CDR2 SVGAGI. The DNA for the CDR3 is TGTGCCAGCAGCCCTTTTAGGGGTGGCAATCAGCCCCAGCATTTT. Translating gives CASSPFRGGNQPQHF.

The chain couples TRBV18 to TRBJ2-7, with a weak D call TRBD1 (6 bases). The ends were cut back, 4 bases at V and 5 bases at J, with 18 bases in the middle. The CDR3 totals 15 residues. Germline V gene lookup returns CDR1 KGHSH and CDR2 LQKENI. This chain's CDR3 is CASSHTTGSIDEQYF. In DNA form, the CDR3 reads TGTGCCAGCTCACATACTACAGGGAGTATCGACGAGCAGTACTTC.

The CDR3 loop reads CASSLGSGLAENNEQFF. The CDR3, as DNA: TGTGCCAGCAGCTTGGGGTCAGGGTTGGCGGAGAACAATGAGCAGTTCTTC. The chain recombines TRBV5-4 with TRBJ2-1; weak D call: TRBD1 (5 bases). V gave up 0 bases and J gave up 5 bases, with 18 bases separating them. This CDR3 region has 17 residues. Germline V gene data show CDR1 as SGHNT and CDR2 as YYREEE (reference sequence). The full variable domain, completed using reference TRBV5-4 and TRBJ2-1, is ETGVTQSPTHLIKTRGQQVTLRCSSQSGHNTVSWYQQALGQGPQFIFQYYREEENGRGNFPPRFSGLQFPNYSSELNVNALELDDSALYLCASSLGSGLAENNEQFFGPGTRLTVL.

The rearrangement links TRBV15 to TRBJ2-5; TRBD2 is a possible D gene (5 bases). The V end lost 1 base, the J end lost 8 bases, and 14 bases lay between the germline ends. This CDR3 comprises 14 residues. Germline V gives CDR1 LNHNV, CDR2 YYDKDF (reference sequence). CDR3 protein: CATSRGWGVLTQYF. Written as DNA, the CDR3 is TGTGCCACCAGCAGAGGATGGGGAGTTTTAACCCAGTACTTC.

A few counts support this clone. The J gene is TRBJ2-1, the V gene TRBV25-1, with 8 nucleotides matching TRBD1. The CDR3 has 16 amino acids. Unmatched junction bases numbered 6, after V lost 1 base and J lost 4 bases. The germline CDR1 and CDR2 sequences are MGHDK and SYGVNS. The CDR3 sequence: CASSELRDRHYNEQFF. As DNA, the CDR3 is TGTGCCAGCAGTGAATTAAGGGACAGGCATTACAATGAGCAGTTCTTC.

The rearrangement joins TRBV19 to TRBJ1-2, with unresolved D. Trimming took off 6 bases at V and 4 bases at J, with 12 bases between the two ends. This CDR3 comprises 13 residues. Germline CDR1 and CDR2: LNHDA and SQIVND (reference sequence). The CDR3 reads CASRTSGFYGYTF. CDR3 in DNA: TGTGCCAGTAGAACGTCCGGGTTCTATGGCTACACCTTC.

The chain is built from TRBV6-1 and TRBJ1-6, with a possible D match to TRBD1 (6 bases). Germline V lookup: CDR1 MNHNS, CDR2 SASEGT. V lost 1 base and J lost 11, with 15 bases in between. This CDR3 comprises 15 residues. CDR3 region: CASSEVVRGLAPLHF. DNA of the CDR3: TGTGCCAGCAGTGAAGTAGTCAGGGGCCTTGCACCCCTCCACTTT.